The clone carrying this T cell receptor beta chain appeared a few times. The junction had 7 bases not matched to a gene; V was cut back by 4 bases and J by 5 bases. Looked up from germline, CDR1 is SQVTM and CDR2 is ANQGSEA. This CDR3 has 14 amino acids. This sample was taken from a study of blood T cells in healthy people across ages. It was with a sample-barcoded 5' primer and a J-beta primer mix that a second PCR of about 6 to 12 cycles was run. TCRdb ran MiXCR on the 5' RACE reads and lists one entry per CDR3 protein. The sample records hundreds of thousands of distinct CDR3 sequences, roughly 20% being singletons.

The sequence came from a man between 65 and 80 years old in good health. This sequence joins TRBV29-1 and TRBJ2-5; 10 bases match TRBD2. Input material: blood. CDR3 in DNA: TGCAGCGTTGCGGCTAGCGGGGGCGGGGAGACCCAGTACTTC. Its translation is CSVAASGGGETQYF.